This passage covers 27 T cell receptor beta chains from one sample sequenced in a study of blood T cell repertoires in COVID-19. The data were produced by immunoSEQ multiplex PCR, yet TCRdb's version contains in-frame clones alone and is incomplete. The data contain 30,000 or so clones, about 83% of them singletons. Sequencing was carried out using peripheral blood. These TCRs come from a man in his fifties or sixties with acute or convalescent COVID-19.

The gene calls are TRBV9 and TRBJ2-4; 10 nucleotides agree with TRBD1. Germline V CDR1 and CDR2: SGDLS, YYNGEE. J gave up 7 bases and V 4 bases, and 5 bases lay outside the gene matches. The CDR3 contains 14 residues. DNA for the CDR3: TGTGCCAGCAGCACGGGACAGGGGCCGAACATTCAGTACTTC. Amino acid sequence: CASSTGQGPNIQYF.

The chain uses TRBV2 and TRBJ1-5; D might be TRBD1 (5 bases). The ends were cut back, 6 bases at V and 0 bases at J, with 18 bases in the middle. This CDR3 comprises 17 residues. The V gene's germline CDR1 is SNHLY and CDR2 FYNNEI. DNA of the CDR3: TGTGCCAGCAGCCCCGTCACAGGCTTATATAGCAATCAGCCCCAGCATTTT. Amino acids: CASSPVTGLYSNQPQHF.

The CDR3 protein is CASSSGQSLSNIQYF. The CDR3 region has the DNA TGCGCCAGCAGCTCGGGACAGTCTTTATCCAACATTCAGTACTTC. The chain links TRBV5-1 to TRBJ2-4, with 7 bases aligning to TRBD1. The CDR3 sequence is 15 residues long. Germline-derived CDR1 and CDR2 are SGHRS and YFSETQ. J lost 7 bases, V lost 3 bases, and 10 bases had no gene match.

V is TRBV4-1 and J is TRBJ1-1; D is unresolved. This CDR3 is built from 14 residues. V shed 1 base and J shed 6 bases, with 12 bases lying between them. Germline CDR1 reads MGHRA; CDR2 reads YSYEKL. CDR3 DNA sequence: TGCGCCAGCAGCCAAGTGACGTCAGGCCCTGAAGCTTTCTTT. It specifies CASSQVTSGPEAFF.

This clone came up a few times. V gene TRBV24-1 combines with J gene TRBJ2-6; TRBD1 aligns across 7 bases. Looked up from germline, CDR1 is KGHDR and CDR2 is SFDVKD. The V segment lost 5 bases and the J segment 4 bases; nucleotides outside the gene matches: 13. The CDR3 covers 18 residues. CDR3 coding DNA: TGTGCCACCAGTGGCGTCTGGGGCAGGGGGATAGGGGCCAACGTCCTGACTTTC. Amino acid sequence: CATSGVWGRGIGANVLTF.

The chain carries TRBV11-2 and TRBJ2-5; 7 bases are a match to TRBD2. The V gene's germline CDR1 is SGHAT and CDR2 FQNNGV. V was clipped by 5 bases and J by 1 base; unmatched bases: 1. CDR3 size: 13 residues. The CDR3 DNA reads as TGTGCCAGCAGCCGGGGGGTCCAAGAGACCCAGTACTTC. It yields the protein CASSRGVQETQYF.

V gene TRBV6-5 combines with J gene TRBJ2-5, with D perhaps TRBD2 (7 bases). V was pared by 4 bases and J by 4 bases, with 16 bases between. The CDR3 covers 15 residues. CDR1 is MNHEY and CDR2 is SVGAGI in the germline V gene. The CDR3 nucleotides read TGTGCCAGCAGTTTCCTTGCGGGGGCGTCAGAGACCCAGTACTTC. Translation: CASSFLAGASETQYF.

The chain links TRBV6-5 to TRBJ2-1; 8 nucleotides line up with TRBD1. V trimming: 5 bases; J trimming: 8 bases; junction bases outside the gene matches: 5. This CDR3 has 13 residues. Germline CDR1 is MNHEY and CDR2 is SVGAGI. CDR3 sequence (DNA): TGTGCCAGCAGTCGACAGGGGTGGGATGAGCAGTTCTTC. Encoded protein: CASSRQGWDEQFF.

The CDR3 spells CASSWTSGQETQYF. In DNA form, the CDR3 reads TGCGCCAGCAGCTGGACTAGCGGGCAAGAGACCCAGTACTTC. The chain has TRBV5-1 and TRBJ2-5; 11 positions match TRBD2. Trimming took 3 bases from V and 2 from J; bases not matched to a gene: 0. CDR1 is SGHRS and CDR2 is YFSETQ in the germline V gene. This CDR3 comprises 14 residues.

This sequence joins TRBV19 and TRBJ1-1; no definite D call. V lost 7 bases to trimming and J lost 3 bases, with 21 bases between them. This CDR3 is built from 16 residues. CDR1 is LNHDA, CDR2 SQIVND, per germline (reference sequence). DNA of the CDR3: TGTGCCAGTACCCAATACCCCTCCAGCGGCTACACTGAAGCTTTCTTT. It specifies CASTQYPSSGYTEAFF.

This chain connects TRBV5-1 to TRBJ2-7; D is unclear. CDR1 is SGHRS and CDR2 is YFSETQ in the germline V gene. This CDR3 is 14 amino acids long. Between the trimmed V and J ends, which lost 0 bases and 1 base, there was a span of 8 bases. CDR3 nucleotides: TGCGCCAGCAGCTTGGAGCCCGGGTCCTACGAGCAGTACTTC. As protein: CASSLEPGSYEQYF.

The chain carries TRBV6-5 and TRBJ2-7; D is perhaps TRBD2 (8 bases). V gave up 6 bases and J gave up 0 bases, with 15 bases separating them. Germline V gives CDR1 MNHEY, CDR2 SVGAGI. The CDR3 extends over 15 amino acids. The DNA of the CDR3 is TGTGCCAGCAGCCCGGGGGGGACAGCCTCCTACGAGCAGTACTTC. This translates into CASSPGGTASYEQYF.

The V and J genes are TRBV7-8 and TRBJ2-3, with 10 bases fitting TRBD2. The CDR3 length is 15 residues. Germline CDR1 reads SGHVS; CDR2 reads FQNEAQ. The V and J ends lost 2 bases and 5 bases, in that order; junction bases with no gene match: 4. This CDR3 is CASSLSPSGRDTQYF. The CDR3 bases are TGTGCCAGCAGCTTATCCCCTAGCGGGAGAGATACGCAGTATTTT.

The chain combines TRBV29-1 with TRBJ1-2; a weak D match, TRBD1 (5 bases). The CDR3 is 12 amino acids. The germline V gene has CDR1 SQVTM and CDR2 ANQGSEA. In nucleotides, the CDR3 is TGCAGTCCCCCCGGAGGGACCTATGGCTACACCTTC. Translating gives CSPPGGTYGYTF.

The chain couples TRBV12-3 or TRBV12-4 to TRBJ2-1, with D possibly TRBD2 on 5 matching bases. The V end was cut by 2 bases, the J end by 7 bases, with 9 bases between. The CDR3 is 13 residues long. DNA of the CDR3: TGTGCCAGCAGTTTACGGGGTGTGAATGAGCAGTTCTTC. It encodes CASSLRGVNEQFF.

The gene calls are TRBV5-4 and TRBJ2-1; D is perhaps TRBD2 (6 bases). This CDR3 has 15 residues. V gave up 4 bases and J gave up 0 bases, with 11 bases separating them. Per the germline V gene, CDR1 is SGHNT and CDR2 is YYREEE (reference sequence). The CDR3 loop is CASSISGSSYNEQFF. The CDR3 DNA reads TGTGCCAGCAGCATTAGCGGAAGCTCCTACAATGAGCAGTTCTTC.

The gene calls are TRBV18 and TRBJ1-6, with D possibly TRBD1 on 6 matching bases. CDR1 and CDR2 from the germline V gene are KGHSH and LQKENI. The length of the CDR3 is 14 residues. The V end lost 4 bases, the J end lost 7 bases, and 11 bases lay between the germline ends. For the CDR3, the DNA is TGTGCCAGCTCACTACAGGGAGAGAATTCACCCCTCCACTTT. Residues: CASSLQGENSPLHF.

The rearrangement joins TRBV21-1 to TRBJ1-3; the table's D call of TRBD1 was not tested on the DNA. TRBV21-1 is flagged as a pseudogene. The CDR3 loop spans 19 amino acids. DNA of the CDR3: TGTGCCAGCAAGATTAAAGGTAGGACAGGGTCCGACTCTGGAAACACCATATATTTT. Translating it yields CASKIKGRTGSDSGNTIYF.

The chain carries TRBV5-1 and TRBJ2-7, with unresolved D. This CDR3 contains 14 residues. V was pared by 2 bases and J by 0 bases, with 9 bases between. Germline loops: CDR1 SGHRS, CDR2 YFSETQ. The CDR3 sequence: CASSFRENSYEQYF. The CDR3 nucleotides read TGCGCCAGCAGCTTTCGCGAGAACTCCTACGAGCAGTACTTC.

This clone has a handful of counts. The chain has TRBV2 and TRBJ2-7, with D perhaps matching TRBD2 (5 bases). CDR1 is SNHLY and CDR2 is FYNNEI in the germline V gene. The V end lost 6 bases, the J end lost 0 bases, and 9 bases lay between the germline ends. This CDR3 has 13 residues. In nucleotides, the CDR3 is TGTGCCAGCAGGGACTGGGGCTCCTACGAGCAGTACTTC. Encoded protein: CASRDWGSYEQYF.

V gene TRBV19 combines with J gene TRBJ1-5; D possibly corresponds to TRBD1 (5 bases). Per germline, CDR1 LNHDA and CDR2 SQIVND (reference sequence). The V end lost 5 bases, the J end lost 4 bases, and 15 bases lay between the germline ends. The CDR3 contains 15 residues. This CDR3 reads CASSPTWGGNQPQHF. CDR3 nucleotide sequence: TGTGCCAGTAGTCCGACATGGGGGGGGAATCAGCCCCAGCATTTT.

The chain is built from TRBV7-6 and TRBJ2-3, with 10 bases identical to TRBD2. CDR1 and CDR2 from the germline V gene are SGHVS and FNYEAQ. The CDR3 contains 18 residues. The junction had 7 bases not matched to a gene; V was cut back by 1 base and J by 0 bases. CDR3 nucleotide sequence: TGTGCCAGCAGCTTAGTAAGCGGGGGGGCCAGAAGCACAGATACGCAGTATTTT. Amino acids: CASSLVSGGARSTDTQYF.

This clone was picked up one time. V and J are TRBV7-9 and TRBJ1-3; D gene uncertain. Germline lookup yields CDR1 SEHNR and CDR2 FQNEAQ (reference sequence). The CDR3 is made up of 17 amino acids. With 1 base removed from V and 0 bases from J, the gap between germline ends came to 13 bases. The CDR3: CASSLGPRVSSGNTIYF. The CDR3 nucleotides read TGTGCCAGCAGCTTAGGCCCCCGGGTTAGCTCTGGAAACACCATATATTTT. The whole variable domain, remainder taken from reference TRBV7-9 and TRBJ1-3, is DTGVSQNPRHKITKRGQNVTFRCDPISEHNRLYWYRQTLGQGPEFLTYFQNEAQLEKSRLLSDRFSAERPKGSFSTLEIQRTEQGDSAMYLCASSLGPRVSSGNTIYFGEGSWLTVV.

The rearrangement joins TRBV5-1 to TRBJ2-7, with 11 bases aligning to TRBD1. In germline, CDR1 is SGHRS, CDR2 YFSETQ. J was trimmed by 5 bases and V by 2 bases; bases with no gene match: 6. This CDR3 contains 15 residues. The CDR3 DNA reads TGCGCCAGCAGCTTCGTCCGGGGACAGGGGGACGAGCAGTACTTC. This translates into CASSFVRGQGDEQYF.

The V gene is TRBV6-6, the J gene TRBJ2-3, with TRBD1 identical over 7 bases. This CDR3 has 13 amino acids. The junction had 4 bases not matched to a gene; V was cut back by 4 bases and J by 6 bases. Germline-derived CDR1 and CDR2 are MNHNY and SVGAGI (reference sequence). CDR3 region: CASSSQGFDTQYF. The CDR3 nucleotides are TGTGCCAGCAGTTCACAGGGGTTTGATACGCAGTATTTT.

Comment on this clone: This same CDR3 is encoded by further DNA sequences in the sample. The chain joins TRBV18 to TRBJ1-1; D unclear. The CDR3 is 14 amino acids. Germline CDR1 is KGHSH and CDR2 is LQKENI. V lost 3 bases to trimming and J lost 1 base, with 9 bases between them. The CDR3 coding sequence is TGTGCCAGCTCACCTCAAGGCGGGAACACTGAAGCTTTCTTT. Protein: CASSPQGGNTEAFF.

The rearrangement uses TRBV9 and TRBJ2-7; TRBD1 might be the D (6 bases). Germline V CDR1 and CDR2: SGDLS, YYNGEE. This CDR3 spans 12 amino acids. The V end was cut by 3 bases, the J end by 6 bases, with 10 bases between. This CDR3 reads CASSAQGSEQYF. The CDR3 DNA follows: TGTGCCAGCAGCGCACAGGGAAGCGAGCAGTACTTC.